Listed here are 11 T cell receptor beta chains from one sample, sequenced in a study of shared clonotypes between healthy human individuals. Naive CD8 isolation took CD45RO-negative cells positively selected for CCR7 and excluded terminally differentiated effector memory CD45RA+ cells. Sequenced by immunoSEQ multiplex PCR; TCRdb stores in-frame clones only, minus some. There are around 650,000 clones in the sample; approximately 96% occur only once, and about 0.11% lies in the top ten. Sequenced: naive CD8+ T cells sorted from blood. Receptors originate from a woman aged 25-40 years in good health.

The chain combines TRBV7-9 with TRBJ2-7; TRBD1 aligns across 7 bases. The CDR3 spans 15 residues. Germline values: CDR1 SEHNR, CDR2 FQNEAQ (reference sequence). V was pared by 6 bases and J by 5 bases, with 13 bases of the junction left unmatched. CDR3 nucleotides: TGTGCCAGCAGGGGAACACAGGGGACGAAGAACGAGCAGTACTTC. Protein sequence: CASRGTQGTKNEQYF.

The chain has TRBV28 and TRBJ1-2; D possibly corresponds to TRBD1 (5 bases). Per the germline V gene, CDR1 is MDHEN and CDR2 is SYDVKM. Deletions cut 2 bases from V and 0 bases from J, with 19 bases between. This CDR3 spans 18 amino acids. The CDR3 protein is CASSLTTRMGVANYGYTF. CDR3 sequence (DNA): TGTGCCAGCAGTTTAACAACCCGAATGGGGGTTGCTAACTATGGCTACACCTTC.

The chain uses TRBV14 and TRBJ2-7; D may be TRBD1 (5 bases). V lost 4 bases and J 6 bases, leaving 16 bases between the germline ends. The CDR3 length is 14 residues. Per the germline V gene, CDR1 is SGHDN and CDR2 is FVKESK. The CDR3 DNA is TGTGCCAGCAGCCCGATAAGGGCTAGGGGCGAGCAGTACTTC. Translating gives CASSPIRARGEQYF.

The chain uses TRBV28 and TRBJ2-1; 7 bases align to TRBD2. In germline, CDR1 is MDHEN, CDR2 SYDVKM. CDR3 length equals 16 residues. V gave up 10 bases and J gave up 7 bases; unmatched junction bases: 19. CDR3 residues: CATHPTAGFPKNEQFF. CDR3 nucleotide sequence: TGTGCCACCCACCCAACAGCGGGATTCCCTAAAAATGAGCAGTTCTTC.

The CDR3 DNA reads as TGTGCCAGCAGTTTAGGAGCGGGGGGGGTTTTACGGACCCAGTACTTC. As protein: CASSLGAGGVLRTQYF. V gene TRBV27 combines with J gene TRBJ2-5; 10 positions match TRBD2. CDR3 size: 16 residues. Germline assignment: CDR1 MNHEY and CDR2 SMNVEV (reference sequence). With 2 bases clipped from V and 7 bases from J, the junction kept 10 bases outside the gene matches.

This clone was detected only a few times. Other nucleotide sequences from this sample produce the same CDR3. The rearrangement joins TRBV27 to TRBJ2-7; TRBD2 matches at 8 bases. V was clipped by 5 bases and J by 2 bases; unmatched bases: 2. CDR1 is MNHEY, CDR2 SMNVEV, per germline (reference sequence). The CDR3 extends over 13 amino acids. The CDR3 loop is CASSPGLAYEQYF. CDR3 sequence (DNA): TGTGCCAGCAGTCCGGGACTAGCCTACGAGCAGTACTTC.

The chain is built from TRBV18 and TRBJ2-2, with 9 positions matching TRBD2. The trim removed 2 bases at V and 7 bases at J, leaving 14 bases unmatched. Germline CDR1 KGHSH, CDR2 LQKENI. The CDR3 has 18 residues. CDR3 loop: CASSPIVIAGEGGGELFF. The CDR3 DNA reads as TGTGCCAGCTCACCAATCGTAATAGCGGGAGAAGGCGGCGGGGAGCTGTTTTTT.

The chain recombines TRBV29-1 with TRBJ2-1, with D tentatively TRBD1 (5 bases). CDR1 and CDR2 from the germline V gene are SQVTM and ANQGSEA. The CDR3 covers 15 residues. Deletions cut 4 bases from V and 6 bases from J, with 19 bases between. The CDR3 DNA reads TGCAGCGTTGTTGGAACGGAAGGGGAACCCAATGAGCAGTTCTTC. This codes for CSVVGTEGEPNEQFF.

The gene calls are TRBV10-1 and TRBJ2-7; no clear D gene. CDR3 length: 13 residues. Germline CDR1 and CDR2: WNHNN and SYGVQD (reference sequence). V lost 4 bases and J 2 bases, leaving 9 bases between the germline ends. The CDR3 nucleotides are TGCGCCAGCAGTGGTGGGCTGACCTACGAGCAGTACTTC. Its translation: CASSGGLTYEQYF.

V usage is TRBV30 and J usage is TRBJ2-1; 8 bases align to TRBD1. The junction had 3 bases not matched to a gene; V was cut back by 0 bases and J by 2 bases. Germline V CDR1 and CDR2: GTSNPN, SVGIG (reference sequence). The CDR3 is 15 amino acids. This CDR3 is CAWSVDRGPYNEQFF. The CDR3 nucleotides read TGTGCCTGGAGTGTAGACAGGGGCCCCTACAATGAGCAGTTCTTC.

The chain uses TRBV5-1 and TRBJ1-1; 7 bases are a match to TRBD1. This CDR3 is 13 amino acids long. V lost 4 bases, J lost 8 bases, and 8 bases stayed unmatched. Germline values: CDR1 SGHRS, CDR2 YFSETQ. The CDR3 DNA follows: TGCGCCAGCAGCCTAGGACAGGCTCTGGAAGCTTTCTTT. This codes for CASSLGQALEAFF.